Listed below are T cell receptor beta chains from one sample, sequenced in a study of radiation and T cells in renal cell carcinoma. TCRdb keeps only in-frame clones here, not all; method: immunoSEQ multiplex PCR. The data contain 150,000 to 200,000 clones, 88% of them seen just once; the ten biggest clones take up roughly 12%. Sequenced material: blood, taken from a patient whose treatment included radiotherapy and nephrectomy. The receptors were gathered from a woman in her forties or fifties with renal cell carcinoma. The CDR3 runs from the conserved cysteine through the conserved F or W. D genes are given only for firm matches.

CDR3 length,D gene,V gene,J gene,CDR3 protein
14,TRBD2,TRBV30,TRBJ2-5,CAWGKGLAGPTQYF
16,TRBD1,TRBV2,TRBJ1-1,CASSTGTGGWNTEAFF
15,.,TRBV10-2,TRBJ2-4,CASSGQRMDVSIQYF
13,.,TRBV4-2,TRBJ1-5,CASSQAPGTPQHF
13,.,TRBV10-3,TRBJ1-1,CAISEYQSTEAFF
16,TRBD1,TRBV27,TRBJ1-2,CASSFSGTVDYSGYTF
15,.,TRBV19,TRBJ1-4,CATTPGGRETEKLFF
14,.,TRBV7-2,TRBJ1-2,CASSPSSGVGGYTF
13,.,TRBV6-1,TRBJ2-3,CASIGVGTDTQYF
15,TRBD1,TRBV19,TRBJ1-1,CASSHRTGLNTEAFF
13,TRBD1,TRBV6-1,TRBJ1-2,CASNRQGAAGYTF
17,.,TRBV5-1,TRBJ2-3,CASSLVGPQIGADTQYF
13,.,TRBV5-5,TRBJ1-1,CASSHRGQTEAFF
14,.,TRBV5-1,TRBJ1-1,CASSLARGRSEAFF
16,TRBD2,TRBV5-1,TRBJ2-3,CASSLDGLAATDTQYF
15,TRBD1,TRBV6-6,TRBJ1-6,CASRGQGAYNSPLHF
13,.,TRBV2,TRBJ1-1,CASSTNKNTEAFF
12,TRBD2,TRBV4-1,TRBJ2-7,CASSQGRDEQYF
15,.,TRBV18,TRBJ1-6,CASSPRERNNSPLHF
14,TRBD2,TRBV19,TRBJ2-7,CASSSTSAYYEQYF
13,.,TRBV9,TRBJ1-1,CASSVEVNTEAFF
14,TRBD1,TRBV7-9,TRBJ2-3,CASSLGQSTDTQYF